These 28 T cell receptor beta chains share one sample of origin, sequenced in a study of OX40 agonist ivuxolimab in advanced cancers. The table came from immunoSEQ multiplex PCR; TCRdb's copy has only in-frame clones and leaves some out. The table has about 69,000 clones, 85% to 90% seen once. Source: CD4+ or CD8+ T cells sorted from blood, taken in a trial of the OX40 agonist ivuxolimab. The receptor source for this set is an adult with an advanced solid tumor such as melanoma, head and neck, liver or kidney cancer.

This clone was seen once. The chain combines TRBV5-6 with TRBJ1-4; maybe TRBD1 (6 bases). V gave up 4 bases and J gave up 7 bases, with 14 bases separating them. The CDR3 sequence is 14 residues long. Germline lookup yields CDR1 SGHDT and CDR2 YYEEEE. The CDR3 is CASSVRGAGEKLFF. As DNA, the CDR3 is TGTGCCAGCAGCGTTCGGGGGGCCGGTGAAAAACTGTTTTTT.

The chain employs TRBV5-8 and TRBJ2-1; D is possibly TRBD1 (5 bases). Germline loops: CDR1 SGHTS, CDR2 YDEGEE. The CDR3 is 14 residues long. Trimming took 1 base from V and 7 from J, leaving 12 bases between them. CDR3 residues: CASSLYETANEQFF. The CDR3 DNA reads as TGTGCCAGCAGCTTGTACGAGACAGCGAATGAGCAGTTCTTC.

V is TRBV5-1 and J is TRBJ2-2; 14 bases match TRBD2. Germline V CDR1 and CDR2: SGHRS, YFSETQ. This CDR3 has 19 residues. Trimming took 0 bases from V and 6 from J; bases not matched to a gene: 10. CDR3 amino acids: CASSLGLGLAGGSAGELFF. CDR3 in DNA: TGCGCCAGCAGCTTGGGTCTAGGACTAGCGGGAGGATCGGCCGGGGAGCTGTTTTTT. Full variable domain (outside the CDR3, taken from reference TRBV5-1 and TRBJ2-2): KAGVTQTPRYLIKTRGQQVTLSCSPISGHRSVSWYQQTPGQGLQFLFEYFSETQRNKGNFPGRFSGRQFSNSRSEMNVSTLELGDSALYLCASSLGLGLAGGSAGELFFGEGSRLTVL.

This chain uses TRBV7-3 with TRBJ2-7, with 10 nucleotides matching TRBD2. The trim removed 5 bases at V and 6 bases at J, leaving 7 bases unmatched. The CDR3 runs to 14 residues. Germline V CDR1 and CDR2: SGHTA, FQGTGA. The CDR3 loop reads CASSLGTSASEQYF. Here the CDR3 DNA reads TGTGCCAGCAGCCTGGGGACTAGCGCATCCGAGCAGTACTTC.

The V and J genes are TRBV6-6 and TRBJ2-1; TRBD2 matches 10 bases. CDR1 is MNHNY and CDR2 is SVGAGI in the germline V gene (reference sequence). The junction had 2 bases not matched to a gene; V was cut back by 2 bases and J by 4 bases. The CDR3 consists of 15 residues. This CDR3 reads CASSYQAGGYNEQFF. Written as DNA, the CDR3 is TGTGCCAGCAGTTACCAAGCGGGAGGGTACAATGAGCAGTTCTTC.

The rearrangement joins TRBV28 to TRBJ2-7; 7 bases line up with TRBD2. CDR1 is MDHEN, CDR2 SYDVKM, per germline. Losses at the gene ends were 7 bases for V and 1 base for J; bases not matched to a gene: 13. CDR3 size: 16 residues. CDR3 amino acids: CASTLRGGSKSYEQYF. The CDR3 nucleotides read TGTGCCAGCACCCTACGGGGCGGGAGTAAGTCCTACGAGCAGTACTTC.

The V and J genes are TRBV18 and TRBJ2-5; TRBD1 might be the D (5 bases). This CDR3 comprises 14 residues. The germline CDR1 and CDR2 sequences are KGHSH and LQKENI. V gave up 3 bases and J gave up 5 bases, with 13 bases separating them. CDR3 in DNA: TGTGCCAGCTCACCGGGGCCCTCCCGGGAGACCCAGTACTTC. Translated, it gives CASSPGPSRETQYF.

The CDR3 sequence is CASSAWALADQETQYF. CDR3 DNA: TGTGCCAGCAGCGCCTGGGCCCTAGCGGACCAAGAGACCCAGTACTTC. V is TRBV21-1 and J is TRBJ2-5; TRBD2, as called in the table, went unchecked against the DNA. TRBV21-1 is tagged as a pseudogene. The CDR3 spans 16 residues.

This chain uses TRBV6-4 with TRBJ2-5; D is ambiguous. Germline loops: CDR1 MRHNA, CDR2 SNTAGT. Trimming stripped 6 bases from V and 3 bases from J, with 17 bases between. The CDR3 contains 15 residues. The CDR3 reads CASSSSAQAKETQYF. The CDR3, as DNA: TGTGCCAGCAGCAGTTCCGCCCAGGCGAAAGAGACCCAGTACTTC.

CDR3 DNA sequence: TGTGCCAGCAGCTTAACAGGGTCCGAGCAGTACTTC. Its translation: CASSLTGSEQYF. The chain joins TRBV7-2 to TRBJ2-7, with D perhaps matching TRBD1 (6 bases). CDR1 is SGHTA, CDR2 FQGNSA, per germline. The CDR3 spans 12 residues. V was clipped by 2 bases and J by 6 bases, with 8 bases between them.

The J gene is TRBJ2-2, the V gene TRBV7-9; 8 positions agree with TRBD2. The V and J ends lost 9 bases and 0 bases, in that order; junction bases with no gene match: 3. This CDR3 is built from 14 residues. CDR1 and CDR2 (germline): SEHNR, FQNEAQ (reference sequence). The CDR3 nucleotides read TGTGCCAGGACGGGACTAGCGAACACCGGGGAGCTGTTTTTT. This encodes CARTGLANTGELFF.

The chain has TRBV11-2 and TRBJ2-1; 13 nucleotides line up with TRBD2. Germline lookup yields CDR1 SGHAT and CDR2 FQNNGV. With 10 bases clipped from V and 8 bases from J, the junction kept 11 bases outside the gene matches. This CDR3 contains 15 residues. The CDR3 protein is CATLRGLAGSDEQFF. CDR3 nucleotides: TGTGCCACCCTACGGGGACTAGCGGGATCGGATGAGCAGTTCTTC.

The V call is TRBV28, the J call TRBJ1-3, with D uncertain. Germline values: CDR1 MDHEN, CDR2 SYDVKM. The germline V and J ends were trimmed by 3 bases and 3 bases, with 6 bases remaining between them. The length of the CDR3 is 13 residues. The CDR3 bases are TGTGCCAGCAGTTTGCACGTTGGAAACACCATATATTTT. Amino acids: CASSLHVGNTIYF. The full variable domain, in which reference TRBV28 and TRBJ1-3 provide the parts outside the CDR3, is DVKVTQSSRYLVKRTGEKVFLECVQDMDHENMFWYRQDPGLGLRLIYFSYDVKMKEKGDIPEGYSVSREKKERFSLILESASTNQTSMYLCASSLHVGNTIYFGEGSWLTVV.

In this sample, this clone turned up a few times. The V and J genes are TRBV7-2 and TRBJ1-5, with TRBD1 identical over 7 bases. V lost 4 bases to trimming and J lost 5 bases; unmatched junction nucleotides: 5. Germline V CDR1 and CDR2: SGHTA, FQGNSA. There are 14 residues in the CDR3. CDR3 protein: CASSSGTVDQPQHF. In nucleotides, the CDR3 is TGTGCCAGCAGCTCCGGGACAGTCGATCAGCCCCAGCATTTT.

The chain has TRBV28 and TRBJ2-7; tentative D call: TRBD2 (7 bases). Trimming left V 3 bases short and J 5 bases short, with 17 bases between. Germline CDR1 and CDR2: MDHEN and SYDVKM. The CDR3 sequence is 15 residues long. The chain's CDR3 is CASSFGGGSGNEQYF. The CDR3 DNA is TGTGCCAGCAGTTTCGGGGGCGGGAGCGGAAACGAGCAGTACTTC. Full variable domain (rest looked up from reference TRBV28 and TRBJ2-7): DVKVTQSSRYLVKRTGEKVFLECVQDMDHENMFWYRQDPGLGLRLIYFSYDVKMKEKGDIPEGYSVSREKKERFSLILESASTNQTSMYLCASSFGGGSGNEQYFGPGTRLTVT.

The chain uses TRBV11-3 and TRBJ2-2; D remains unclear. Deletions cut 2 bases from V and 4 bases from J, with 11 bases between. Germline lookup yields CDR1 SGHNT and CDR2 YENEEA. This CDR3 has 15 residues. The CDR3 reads CASSLKLASTGELFF. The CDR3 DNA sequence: TGTGCCAGCAGCTTAAAGTTAGCTTCCACCGGGGAGCTGTTTTTT. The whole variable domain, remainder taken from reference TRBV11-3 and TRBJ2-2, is EAGVVQSPRYKIIEKKQPVAFWCNPISGHNTLYWYLQNLGQGPELLIRYENEEAVDDSQLPKDRFSAERLKGVDSTLKIQPAELGDSAVYLCASSLKLASTGELFFGEGSRLTVL.

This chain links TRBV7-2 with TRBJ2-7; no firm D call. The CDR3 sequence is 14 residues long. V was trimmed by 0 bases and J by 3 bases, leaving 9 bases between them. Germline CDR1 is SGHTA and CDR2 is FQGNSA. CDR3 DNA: TGTACCAGCAGCTTAGCGGGATCGAACTACGAGCAGTACTTC. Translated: CTSSLAGSNYEQYF.

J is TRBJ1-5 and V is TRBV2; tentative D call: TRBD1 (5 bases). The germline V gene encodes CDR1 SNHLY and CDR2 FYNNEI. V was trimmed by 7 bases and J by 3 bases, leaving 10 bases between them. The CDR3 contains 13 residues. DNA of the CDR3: TGTGCCAGCATGAGGGGCCCCAATCAGCCCCAGCATTTT. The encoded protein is CASMRGPNQPQHF.

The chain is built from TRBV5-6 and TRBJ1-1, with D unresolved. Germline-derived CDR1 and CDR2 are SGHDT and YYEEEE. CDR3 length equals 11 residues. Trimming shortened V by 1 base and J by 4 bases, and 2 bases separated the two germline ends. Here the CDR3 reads CASSLTTEAFF. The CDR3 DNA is TGTGCCAGCAGCTTGACCACTGAAGCTTTCTTT.

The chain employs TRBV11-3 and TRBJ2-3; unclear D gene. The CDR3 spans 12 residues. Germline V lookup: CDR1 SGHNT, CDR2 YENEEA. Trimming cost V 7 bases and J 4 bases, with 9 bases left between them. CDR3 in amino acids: CASTPGPDTQYF. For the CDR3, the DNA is TGTGCCAGCACCCCAGGCCCAGATACGCAGTATTTT. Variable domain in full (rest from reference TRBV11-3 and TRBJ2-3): EAGVVQSPRYKIIEKKQPVAFWCNPISGHNTLYWYLQNLGQGPELLIRYENEEAVDDSQLPKDRFSAERLKGVDSTLKIQPAELGDSAVYLCASTPGPDTQYFGPGTRLTVL.

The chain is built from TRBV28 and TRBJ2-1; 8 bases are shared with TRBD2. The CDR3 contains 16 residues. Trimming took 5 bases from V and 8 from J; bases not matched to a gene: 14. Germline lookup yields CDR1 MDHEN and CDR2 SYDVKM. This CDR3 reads CASSTPRSGSFDEQFF. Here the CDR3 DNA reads TGTGCCAGCAGTACCCCGAGGAGCGGGAGTTTCGATGAGCAGTTCTTC.

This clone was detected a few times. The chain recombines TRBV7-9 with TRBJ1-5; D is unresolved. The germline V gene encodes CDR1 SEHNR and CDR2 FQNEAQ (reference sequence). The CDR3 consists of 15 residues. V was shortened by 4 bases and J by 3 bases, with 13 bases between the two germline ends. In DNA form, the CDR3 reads TGTGCCAGCAGCTCGTCGGCGCGGAACAATCAGCCCCAGCATTTT. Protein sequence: CASSSSARNNQPQHF.

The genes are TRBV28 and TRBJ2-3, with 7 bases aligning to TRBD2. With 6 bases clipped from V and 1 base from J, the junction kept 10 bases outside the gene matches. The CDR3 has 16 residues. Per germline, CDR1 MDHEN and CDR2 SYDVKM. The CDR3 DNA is TGTGCCAGCAGAAGTTCAGCGGCGGGAGGCACAGATACGCAGTATTTT. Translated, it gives CASRSSAAGGTDTQYF. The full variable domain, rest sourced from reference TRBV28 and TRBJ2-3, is DVKVTQSSRYLVKRTGEKVFLECVQDMDHENMFWYRQDPGLGLRLIYFSYDVKMKEKGDIPEGYSVSREKKERFSLILESASTNQTSMYLCASRSSAAGGTDTQYFGPGTRLTVL.

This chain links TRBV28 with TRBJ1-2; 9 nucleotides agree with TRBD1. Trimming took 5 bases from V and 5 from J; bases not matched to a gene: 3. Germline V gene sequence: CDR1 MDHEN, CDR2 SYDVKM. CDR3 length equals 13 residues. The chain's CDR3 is CASSRQGVYGYTF. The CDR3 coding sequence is TGTGCCAGCAGTCGACAGGGGGTTTATGGCTACACCTTC.

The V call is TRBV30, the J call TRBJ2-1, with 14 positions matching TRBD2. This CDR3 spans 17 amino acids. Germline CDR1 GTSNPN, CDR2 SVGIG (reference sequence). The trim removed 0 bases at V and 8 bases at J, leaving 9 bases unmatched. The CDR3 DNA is TGTGCCTGGAGTGTACGACTAGCGGGAGGGCCGGGCGATGAGCAGTTCTTC. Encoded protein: CAWSVRLAGGPGDEQFF. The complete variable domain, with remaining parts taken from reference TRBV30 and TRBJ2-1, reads SQTIHQWPATLVQPVGSPLSLECTVEGTSNPNLYWYRQAAGRGLQLLFYSVGIGQISSEVPQNLSASRPQDRQFILSSKKLLLSDSGFYLCAWSVRLAGGPGDEQFFGPGTRLTVL.

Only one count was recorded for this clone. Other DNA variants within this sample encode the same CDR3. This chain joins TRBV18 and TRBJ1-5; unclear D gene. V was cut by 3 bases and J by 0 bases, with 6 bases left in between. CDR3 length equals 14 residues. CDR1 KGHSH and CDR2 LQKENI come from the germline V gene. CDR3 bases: TGTGCCAGCTCACCTCAGAATAGCAATCAGCCCCAGCATTTT. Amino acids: CASSPQNSNQPQHF. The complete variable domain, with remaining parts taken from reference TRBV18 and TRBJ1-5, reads NAGVMQNPRHLVRRRGQEARLRCSPMKGHSHVYWYRQLPEEGLKFMVYLQKENIIDESGMPKERFSAEFPKEGPSILRIQQVVRGDSAAYFCASSPQNSNQPQHFGDGTRLSIL.

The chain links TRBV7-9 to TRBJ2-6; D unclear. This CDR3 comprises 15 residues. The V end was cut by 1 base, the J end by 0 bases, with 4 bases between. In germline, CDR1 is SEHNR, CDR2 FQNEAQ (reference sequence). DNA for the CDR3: TGTGCCAGCAGCTTAGTGGCCTCTGGGGCCAACGTCCTGACTTTC. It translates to CASSLVASGANVLTF.

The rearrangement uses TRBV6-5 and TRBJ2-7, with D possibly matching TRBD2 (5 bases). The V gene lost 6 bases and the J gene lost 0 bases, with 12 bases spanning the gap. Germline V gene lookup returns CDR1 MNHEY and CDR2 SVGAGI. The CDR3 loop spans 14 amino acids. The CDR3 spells CASRHRGSSYEQYF. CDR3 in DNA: TGTGCCAGCAGGCACCGGGGTAGCTCCTACGAGCAGTACTTC.